This TCR beta chain stems from a study of shared clonotypes between healthy human individuals. Ten immunoSEQ deep assay plates served to sequence unsorted PBMC DNA. Here immunoSEQ multiplex PCR was the method, and the copy in TCRdb shows in-frame clones only, minus some. The sample holds approximately 440,000 clones, roughly three quarters seen once. This CDR3 is 15 amino acids long. CDR1 is MNHNS, CDR2 SASEGT, per germline. V lost 2 bases to trimming and J lost 6 bases, with 14 bases between them. This clone was observed a few times. This sequence was found in a woman aged 35 to 49 in good health. Some clones in this sample may be carry-over from other donors' samples. The V and J genes are TRBV6-1 and TRBJ1-5; TRBD1 is a possible D gene (5 bases). The sample consisted of PBMCs. CDR3 region: CASSELGGARQPQHF. CDR3 nucleotides: TGTGCCAGCAGTGAACTGGGAGGGGCCCGTCAGCCCCAGCATTTT.